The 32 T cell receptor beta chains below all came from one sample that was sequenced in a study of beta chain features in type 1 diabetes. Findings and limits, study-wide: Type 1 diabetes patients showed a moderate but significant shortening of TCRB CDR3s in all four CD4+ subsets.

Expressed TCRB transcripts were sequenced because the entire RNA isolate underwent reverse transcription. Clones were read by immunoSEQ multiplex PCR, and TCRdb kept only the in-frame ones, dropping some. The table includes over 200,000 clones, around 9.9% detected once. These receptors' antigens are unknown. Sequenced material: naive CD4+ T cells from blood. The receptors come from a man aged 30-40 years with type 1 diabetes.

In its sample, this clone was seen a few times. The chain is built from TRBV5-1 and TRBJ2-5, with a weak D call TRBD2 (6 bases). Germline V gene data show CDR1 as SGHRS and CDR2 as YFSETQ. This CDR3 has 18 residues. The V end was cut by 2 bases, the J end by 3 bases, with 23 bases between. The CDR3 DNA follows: TGCGCCAGCAGCTTTGGGACTCCTTACTTTAGCGGCGAAGAGACCCAGTACTTC. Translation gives CASSFGTPYFSGEETQYF.

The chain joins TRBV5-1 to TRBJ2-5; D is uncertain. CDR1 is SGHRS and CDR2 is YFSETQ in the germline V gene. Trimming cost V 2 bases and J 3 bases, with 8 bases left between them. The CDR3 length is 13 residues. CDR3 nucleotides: TGCGCCAGCAGCTTTGGCCAAAAAGAGACCCAGTACTTC. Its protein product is CASSFGQKETQYF.

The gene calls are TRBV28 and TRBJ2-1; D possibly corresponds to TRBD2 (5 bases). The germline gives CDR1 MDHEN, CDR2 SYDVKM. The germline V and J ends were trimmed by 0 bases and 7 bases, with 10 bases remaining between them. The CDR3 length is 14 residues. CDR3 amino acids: CASSLWVSGNEQFF. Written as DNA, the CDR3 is TGTGCCAGCAGTTTATGGGTGAGCGGTAATGAGCAGTTCTTC.

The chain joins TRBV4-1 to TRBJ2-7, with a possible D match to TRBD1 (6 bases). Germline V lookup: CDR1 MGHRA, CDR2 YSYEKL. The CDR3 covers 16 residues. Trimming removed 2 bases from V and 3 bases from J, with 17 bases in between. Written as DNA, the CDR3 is TGCGCCAGCAGCCAACCAACAGGGTCCCGGTACTACGAGCAGTACTTC. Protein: CASSQPTGSRYYEQYF.

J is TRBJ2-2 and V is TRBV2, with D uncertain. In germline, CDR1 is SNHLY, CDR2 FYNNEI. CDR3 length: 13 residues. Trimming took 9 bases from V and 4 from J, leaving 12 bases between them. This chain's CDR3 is CASKRQGTGELFF. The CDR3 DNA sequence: TGTGCCAGTAAGCGTCAAGGCACCGGGGAGCTGTTTTTT. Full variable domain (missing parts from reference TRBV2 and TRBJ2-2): EPEVTQTPSHQVTQMGQEVILRCVPISNHLYFYWYRQILGQKVEFLVSFYNNEISEKSEIFDDQFSVERPDGSNFTLKIRSTKLEDSAMYFCASKRQGTGELFFGEGSRLTVL.

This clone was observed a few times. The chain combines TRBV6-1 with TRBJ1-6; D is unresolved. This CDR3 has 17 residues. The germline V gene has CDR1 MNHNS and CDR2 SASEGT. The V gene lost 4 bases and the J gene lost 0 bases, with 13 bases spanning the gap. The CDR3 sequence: CASSGRPSSSYNSPLHF. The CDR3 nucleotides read TGTGCCAGCAGTGGCCGCCCTTCCAGCTCCTATAATTCACCCCTCCACTTT.

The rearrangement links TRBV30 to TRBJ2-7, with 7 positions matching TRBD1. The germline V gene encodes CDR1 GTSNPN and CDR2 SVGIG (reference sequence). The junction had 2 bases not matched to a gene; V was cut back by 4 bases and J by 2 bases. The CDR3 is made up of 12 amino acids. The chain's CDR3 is CAWNRGPYEQYF. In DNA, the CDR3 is TGTGCCTGGAACAGGGGACCCTACGAGCAGTACTTC.

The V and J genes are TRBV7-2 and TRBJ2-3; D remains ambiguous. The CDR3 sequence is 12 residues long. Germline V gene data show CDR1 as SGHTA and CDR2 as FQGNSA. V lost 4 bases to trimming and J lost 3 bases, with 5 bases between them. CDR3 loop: CASSWATDTQYF. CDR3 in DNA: TGTGCCAGCAGCTGGGCTACAGATACGCAGTATTTT.

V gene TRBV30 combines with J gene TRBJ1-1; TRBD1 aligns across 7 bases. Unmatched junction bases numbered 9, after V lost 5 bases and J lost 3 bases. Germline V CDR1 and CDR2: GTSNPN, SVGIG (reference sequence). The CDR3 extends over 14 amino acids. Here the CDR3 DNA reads TGTGCCTGGGGCAGGAGGGGGCCTGACACTGAAGCTTTCTTT. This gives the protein CAWGRRGPDTEAFF.

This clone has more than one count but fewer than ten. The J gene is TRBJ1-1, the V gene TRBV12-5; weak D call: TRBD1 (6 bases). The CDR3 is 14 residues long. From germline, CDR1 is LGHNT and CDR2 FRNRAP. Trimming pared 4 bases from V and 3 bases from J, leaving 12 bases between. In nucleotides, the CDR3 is TGTGCTAGTGGTTCAGGACAGATAGACACTGAAGCTTTCTTT. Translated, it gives CASGSGQIDTEAFF.

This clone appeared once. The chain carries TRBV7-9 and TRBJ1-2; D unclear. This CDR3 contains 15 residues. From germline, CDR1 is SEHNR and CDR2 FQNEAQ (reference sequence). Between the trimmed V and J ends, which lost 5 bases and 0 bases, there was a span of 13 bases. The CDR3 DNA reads TGTGCCAGCAGCCCCGGCCGGGAAGCTAACTATGGCTACACCTTC. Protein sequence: CASSPGREANYGYTF.

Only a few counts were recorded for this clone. CDR3 in amino acids: CATSTATVPNGVLTF. The CDR3 bases are TGTGCCACCAGCACCGCCACAGTCCCCAATGGGGTCCTGACTTTC. The V call is TRBV15, the J call TRBJ2-6; no firm D call. The germline gives CDR1 LNHNV, CDR2 YYDKDF (reference sequence). The CDR3 totals 15 residues. Deletions cut 4 bases from V and 13 bases from J, with 20 bases between.

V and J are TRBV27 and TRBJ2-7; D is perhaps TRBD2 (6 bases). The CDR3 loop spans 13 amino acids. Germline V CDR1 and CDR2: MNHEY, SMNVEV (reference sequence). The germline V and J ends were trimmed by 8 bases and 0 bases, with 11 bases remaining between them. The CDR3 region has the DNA TGTGCCAGCCGATTAGCGGACTCCTACGAGCAGTACTTC. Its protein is CASRLADSYEQYF.

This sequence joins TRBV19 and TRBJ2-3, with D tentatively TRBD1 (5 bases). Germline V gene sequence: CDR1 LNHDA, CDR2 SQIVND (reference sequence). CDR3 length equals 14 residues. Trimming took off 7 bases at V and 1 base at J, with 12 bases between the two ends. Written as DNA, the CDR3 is TGTGCCAGTAACAGGCAGGGCGGCACAGATACGCAGTATTTT. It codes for CASNRQGGTDTQYF.

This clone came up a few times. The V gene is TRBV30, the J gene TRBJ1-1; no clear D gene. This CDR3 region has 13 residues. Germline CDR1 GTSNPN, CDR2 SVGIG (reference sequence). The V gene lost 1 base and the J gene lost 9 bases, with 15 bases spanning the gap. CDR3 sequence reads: CAWSAAGWAKAFF. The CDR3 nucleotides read TGTGCCTGGAGTGCAGCCGGTTGGGCAAAAGCTTTCTTT.

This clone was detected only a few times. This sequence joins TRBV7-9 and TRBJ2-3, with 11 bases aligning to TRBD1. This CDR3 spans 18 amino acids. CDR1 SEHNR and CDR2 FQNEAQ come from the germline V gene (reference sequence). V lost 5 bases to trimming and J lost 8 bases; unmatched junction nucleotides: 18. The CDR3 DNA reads TGTGCCAGCAGCCCGTGGACAGGGGGCGCGAACGGGGAGGGTACGCAGTATTTT. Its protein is CASSPWTGGANGEGTQYF.

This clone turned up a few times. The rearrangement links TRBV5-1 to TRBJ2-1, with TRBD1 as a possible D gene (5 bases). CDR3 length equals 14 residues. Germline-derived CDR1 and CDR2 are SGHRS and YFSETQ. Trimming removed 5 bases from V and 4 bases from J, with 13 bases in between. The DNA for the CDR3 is TGCGCCAGCAGTCGGCAGGGTTTATACAATGAGCAGTTCTTC. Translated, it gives CASSRQGLYNEQFF.

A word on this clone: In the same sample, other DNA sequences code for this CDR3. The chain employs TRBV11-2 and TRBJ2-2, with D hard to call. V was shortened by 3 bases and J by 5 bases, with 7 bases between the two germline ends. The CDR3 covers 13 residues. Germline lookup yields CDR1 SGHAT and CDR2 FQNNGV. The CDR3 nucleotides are TGTGCCAGCAGCTTTCGAGGAACCGGGGAGCTGTTTTTT. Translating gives CASSFRGTGELFF.

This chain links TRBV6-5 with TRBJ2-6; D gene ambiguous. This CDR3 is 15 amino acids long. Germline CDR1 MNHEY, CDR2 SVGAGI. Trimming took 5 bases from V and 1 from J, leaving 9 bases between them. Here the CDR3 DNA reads TGTGCCAGCAGTCCTCTCAGTTCTGGGGCCAACGTCCTGACTTTC. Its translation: CASSPLSSGANVLTF.

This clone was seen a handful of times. The CDR3 DNA follows: TGTGCCAGCACCCGGACAGGGGGGATCTATGGCTACACCTTC. Encoded protein: CASTRTGGIYGYTF. The rearrangement uses TRBV9 and TRBJ1-2, with 10 bases lining up with TRBD1. CDR1 is SGDLS and CDR2 is YYNGEE in the germline V gene. Germline trimming cut 6 bases from V and 4 bases from J; bases unmatched to any gene: 6. This CDR3 has 14 amino acids.

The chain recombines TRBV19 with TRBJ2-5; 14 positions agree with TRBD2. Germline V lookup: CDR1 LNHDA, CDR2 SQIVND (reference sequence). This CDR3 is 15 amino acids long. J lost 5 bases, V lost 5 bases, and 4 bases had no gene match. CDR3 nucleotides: TGTGCCAGTAGTGTGGGACTAGCGGGGGTGGAGACCCAGTACTTC. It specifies CASSVGLAGVETQYF.

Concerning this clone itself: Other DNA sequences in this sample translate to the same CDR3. CDR3: CASSQDGSGNTIYF. The DNA for the CDR3 is TGTGCCAGCAGCCAAGATGGCAGTGGAAACACCATATATTTT. V is TRBV4-2 and J is TRBJ1-3, with no clear D. The CDR3 covers 14 residues. From germline, CDR1 is LGHNA and CDR2 YNFKEQ. Trimming cost V 0 bases and J 3 bases, with 6 bases left between them.

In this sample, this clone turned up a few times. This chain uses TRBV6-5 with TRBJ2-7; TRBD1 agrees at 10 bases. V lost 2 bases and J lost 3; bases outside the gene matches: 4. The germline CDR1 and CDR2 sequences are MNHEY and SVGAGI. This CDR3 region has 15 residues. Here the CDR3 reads CASSYRDRGGYEQYF. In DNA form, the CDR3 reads TGTGCCAGCAGTTACAGGGACAGGGGTGGCTACGAGCAGTACTTC.

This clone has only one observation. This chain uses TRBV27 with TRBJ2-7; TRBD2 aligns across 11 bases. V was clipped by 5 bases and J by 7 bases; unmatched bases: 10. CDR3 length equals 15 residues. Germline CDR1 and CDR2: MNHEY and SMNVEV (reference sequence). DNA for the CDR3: TGTGCCAGCAGTCCCTCACTAGCGGGGGCTTCTGAGCAGTACTTC. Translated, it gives CASSPSLAGASEQYF.

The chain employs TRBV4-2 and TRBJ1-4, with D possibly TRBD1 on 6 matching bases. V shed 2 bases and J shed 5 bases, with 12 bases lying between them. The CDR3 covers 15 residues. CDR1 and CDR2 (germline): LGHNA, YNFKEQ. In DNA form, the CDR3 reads TGTGCCAGCAGCCAATCGGGCAGGGGAAATGAAAAACTGTTTTTT. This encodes CASSQSGRGNEKLFF.

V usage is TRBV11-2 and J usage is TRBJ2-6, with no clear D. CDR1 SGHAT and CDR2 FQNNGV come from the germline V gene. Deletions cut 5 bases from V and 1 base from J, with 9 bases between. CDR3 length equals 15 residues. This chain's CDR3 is CASSTTRSGANVLTF. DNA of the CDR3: TGTGCCAGCAGCACGACAAGGTCTGGGGCCAACGTCCTGACTTTC.

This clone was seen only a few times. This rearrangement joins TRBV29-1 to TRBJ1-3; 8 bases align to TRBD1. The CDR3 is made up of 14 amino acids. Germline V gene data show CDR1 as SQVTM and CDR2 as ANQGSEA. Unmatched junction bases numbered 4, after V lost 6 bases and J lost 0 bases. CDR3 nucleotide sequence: TGCAGCGTCCTCACAGGGGGCTCTGGAAACACCATATATTTT. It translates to CSVLTGGSGNTIYF.

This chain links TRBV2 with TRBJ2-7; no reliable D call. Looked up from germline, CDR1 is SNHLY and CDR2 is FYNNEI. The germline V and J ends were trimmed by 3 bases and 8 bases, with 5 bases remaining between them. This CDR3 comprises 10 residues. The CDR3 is CASSDSKQYF. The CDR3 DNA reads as TGTGCCAGCAGTGATAGTAAGCAGTACTTC.

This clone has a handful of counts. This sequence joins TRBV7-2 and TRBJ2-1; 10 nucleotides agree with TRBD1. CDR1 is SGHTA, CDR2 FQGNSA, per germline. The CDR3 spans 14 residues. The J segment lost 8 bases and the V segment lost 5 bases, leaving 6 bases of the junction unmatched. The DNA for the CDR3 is TGTGCCAGCAGCCCCGGGACAGGGGTTTATGAGCAGTTCTTC. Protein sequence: CASSPGTGVYEQFF.

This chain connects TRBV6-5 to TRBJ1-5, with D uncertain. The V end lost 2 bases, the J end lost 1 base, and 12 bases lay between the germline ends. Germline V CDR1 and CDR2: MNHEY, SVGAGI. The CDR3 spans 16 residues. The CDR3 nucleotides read TGTGCCAGCAGTTACCCGGGGTTAGGGAGCAATCAGCCCCAGCATTTT. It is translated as CASSYPGLGSNQPQHF.

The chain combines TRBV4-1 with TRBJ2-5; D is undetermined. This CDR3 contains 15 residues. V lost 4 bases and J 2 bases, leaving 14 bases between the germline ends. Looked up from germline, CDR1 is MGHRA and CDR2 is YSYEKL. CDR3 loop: CASSPVHFTQETQYF. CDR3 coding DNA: TGCGCCAGCAGCCCCGTGCACTTTACTCAAGAGACCCAGTACTTC.

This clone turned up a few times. The chain's CDR3 is CASSQDGTSGTDTQYF. The DNA of the CDR3 is TGCGCCAGCAGCCAAGATGGGACTAGCGGTACAGATACGCAGTATTTT. The chain joins TRBV4-1 to TRBJ2-3; 11 nucleotides align to TRBD2. After removal of 0 bases from V and 3 bases from J, the junction contained 2 bases not matched to a gene. This CDR3 region has 16 residues. In germline, CDR1 is MGHRA, CDR2 YSYEKL.